This T cell receptor beta chain was identified in a study of cytomegalovirus exposure and HLA in healthy donors. General study findings and limits: Reports showed the classifier diagnosing cytomegalovirus status with high specificity and sensitivity.

Clones were read by immunoSEQ multiplex PCR, and TCRdb kept only the in-frame ones, dropping some. Here the sample spans 200,000 or so clones, around 88% being singletons. Worth noting for this clone: Its cognate antigen is unknown.

V was clipped by 3 bases and J by 4 bases; unmatched bases: 11. The V gene's germline CDR1 is MDHEN and CDR2 SYDVKM. The CDR3 loop spans 16 amino acids. The origin of this receptor is a woman under 30 in good health and CMV-seronegative. This chain uses TRBV28 with TRBJ1-1; 7 bases are a match to TRBD1. Sequences were obtained from PBMCs. CDR3 protein: CASSLSVGGSGTEAFF. CDR3 DNA sequence: TGTGCCAGCAGTTTGTCGGTAGGGGGCTCGGGCACTGAAGCTTTCTTT. The full variable domain, its missing parts supplied by reference TRBV28 and TRBJ1-1, is DVKVTQSSRYLVKRTGEKVFLECVQDMDHENMFWYRQDPGLGLRLIYFSYDVKMKEKGDIPEGYSVSREKKERFSLILESASTNQTSMYLCASSLSVGGSGTEAFFGQGTRLTVV.